These T cell receptor beta chains were read from a single sample in a study of T cell repertoires in cytomegalovirus infection. These TCRs are of unknown antigen specificity. Via MiXCR, TCRdb re-called the reads, giving one row per CDR3 protein. Found here are under 350,000 distinct CDR3 sequences, 20% to 25% of them singletons; the top ten hold approximately 19%. Sequences were derived from cultured PBMCs, sampled from culture after CMV antigen stimulation. Receptors were obtained from a human donor in good health (CMV status not recorded). Some clones in this sample may be carry-over from other donors' samples. Both conserved end residues are part of each CDR3. A D gene is named only where the DNA matches it firmly. Clone sizes are given selectively: once, few, many, or a class where the clone is expanded.

>19|many|TRBJ1-1|TRBV7-2|TRBD1
CASSSSIRDRGKSNTEAFF
TGTGCCAGCAGCTCCTCTATTCGGGACAGGGGGAAAAGCAACACTGAAGCTTTCTTT
>12|many|TRBJ1-1|TRBV6-2/TRBV6-3|-
CASSQGNTEAFF
TGTGCCAGCAGTCAGGGGAACACTGAAGCTTTCTTT
>14|few|TRBJ1-2|TRBV15|-
CATSEDAGNYGYTF
TGTGCCACCAGCGAGGACGCAGGGAACTATGGCTACACCTTC
>16|-|TRBJ2-7|TRBV7-9|TRBD2
CASSTLKGGNIYEQYF
TGTGCCAGCAGCACACTAAAGGGAGGGAATATCTACGAGCAGTACTTC
>13|few|TRBJ2-2|TRBV19|-
CASRLARTGELFF
TGTGCCAGTAGACTGGCGCGCACCGGGGAGCTGTTTTTT
>14|-|TRBJ2-1|TRBV6-2/TRBV6-3|TRBD2
CASIRGRDYNEQFF
TGTGCCAGCATCCGCGGGAGGGACTACAATGAGCAGTTCTTC
>15|many|TRBJ2-7|TRBV7-2|-
CASSSKSRGLYEQYF
TGTGCCAGCAGCTCAAAATCCCGGGGCCTCTACGAGCAGTACTTC
>13|-|TRBJ1-2|TRBV5-1|-
CASSLAPDYGYTF
TGCGCCAGCAGCTTGGCGCCAGACTATGGCTACACCTTC
>15|few|TRBJ2-7|TRBV6-1|-
CASSDFGGASYEQYF
TGTGCCAGCAGTGATTTTGGGGGAGCATCCTACGAGCAGTACTTC
>21|-|TRBJ2-4|TRBV7-2|-
CASSLGIDTPGTRRAKNIQYF
TGTGCCAGCAGCTTAGGGATAGACACTCCCGGGACAAGGCGGGCCAAAAACATTCAGTACTTC
>14|-|TRBJ1-1|TRBV6-1|-
CASSANVVGTEAFF
TGTGCCAGCAGCGCAAACGTGGTGGGGACTGAAGCTTTCTTT
>15|-|TRBJ1-5|TRBV4-1|-
CASSQEGGLNQPQHF
TGTGCCAGCAGCCAAGAGGGGGGACTGAATCAGCCCCAGCATTTT
>14|-|TRBJ2-5|TRBV19|TRBD2
CASRGLAGAETQYF
TGTGCCAGTAGGGGACTAGCGGGAGCAGAGACCCAGTACTTC
>12|-|TRBJ1-5|TRBV6-2/TRBV6-3|-
CASSFNSGLVHF
TGTGCCAGCAGTTTCAACTCTGGGCTTGTACATTTT
>13|few|TRBJ1-2|TRBV12-3/TRBV12-4|-
CASRSESNYGYTF
TGTGCCAGCAGATCGGAAAGTAACTATGGCTACACCTTC
>15|many|TRBJ2-2|TRBV7-2|-
CASSSGTPITGELFF
TGTGCCAGCAGCTCCGGGACCCCTATCACCGGGGAGCTGTTTTTT
>15|-|TRBJ2-2|TRBV11-3|-
CASSLDGTATGELFF
TGTGCCAGCAGCTTAGATGGGACGGCAACCGGGGAGCTGTTTTTT
>14|-|TRBJ1-5|TRBV20-1|-
CSASVSQGHQPQHF
TGCAGTGCTAGTGTCTCGCAGGGACATCAGCCCCAGCATTTT
>14|-|TRBJ1-1|TRBV12-3/TRBV12-4|TRBD1
CASSFGQGWTEAFF
TGTGCCAGCAGTTTCGGACAGGGTTGGACTGAAGCTTTCTTT
>16|few|TRBJ2-1|TRBV7-2|TRBD1
CASSLAGTGGWNEQFF
TGTGCCAGCAGCTTAGCGGGGACAGGGGGCTGGAATGAGCAGTTCTTC
>14|many|TRBJ2-5|TRBV7-6|-
CASSLDRARETQYF
TGTGCCAGCAGCTTAGACAGGGCTCGAGAGACCCAGTACTTC
>15|few|TRBJ1-1|TRBV6-2/TRBV6-3|-
CASSYGALRNTEAFF
TGTGCCAGCAGTTACGGGGCACTAAGGAACACTGAAGCTTTCTTT
>19|few|TRBJ2-1|TRBV11-2|TRBD2
CASSLDLAASGRIYNEQFF
TGTGCCAGCAGCTTAGATTTAGCGGCTAGCGGGAGGATTTACAATGAGCAGTTCTTC
>13|few|TRBJ2-1|TRBV12-3/TRBV12-4|TRBD1
CASSWGQSNEQFF
TGTGCCAGCAGCTGGGGACAGAGCAATGAGCAGTTCTTC
>13|-|TRBJ2-3|TRBV28|-
CKIGRSSTDTQYF
TGTAAAATCGGGAGATCCAGCACAGATACGCAGTATTTT